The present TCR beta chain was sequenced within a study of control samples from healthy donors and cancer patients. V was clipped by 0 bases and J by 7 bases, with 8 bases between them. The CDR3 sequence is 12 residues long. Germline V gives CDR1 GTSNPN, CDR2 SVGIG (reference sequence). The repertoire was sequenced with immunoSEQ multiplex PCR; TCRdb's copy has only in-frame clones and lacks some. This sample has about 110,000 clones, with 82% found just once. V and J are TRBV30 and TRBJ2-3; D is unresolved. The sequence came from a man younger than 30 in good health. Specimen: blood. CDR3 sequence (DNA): TGTGCCTGGAGTGTTCTAGATTATACGCAGTATTTT. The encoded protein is CAWSVLDYTQYF.